This T cell receptor beta chain derives from a study of early T cells in non-severe SARS-CoV-2 infection. Attachment of unique molecular identifiers to individual cDNA molecules was performed. Using its own MiXCR run on the 5' RACE reads, TCRdb lists one record per CDR3 protein. The sample includes some 88,000 distinct CDR3 sequences, around 17% seen only once; the top ten take 5% to 5.5%. The V gene's germline CDR1 is ENHRY and CDR2 SYGVKD. V shed 9 bases and J shed 1 base, with 12 bases lying between them. The CDR3 length is 14 residues. This clonotype was detected a few times. Its antigen is unidentified. General study points: Using VDJdb, the matching emphasized anti-spike CD8 responses while missing private and CD4 specificities.

V usage is TRBV10-3 and J usage is TRBJ2-2; the D gene is possibly TRBD2 (6 bases). Sequencing used whole blood, obtained at baseline. The source of this sequence is an adult who was a healthcare worker with PCR-confirmed SARS-CoV-2 infection or an uninfected control (not recorded which). The CDR3 reads CAIKDGRNTGELFF. CDR3 in DNA: TGTGCCATTAAGGACGGGAGGAACACCGGGGAGCTGTTTTTT.